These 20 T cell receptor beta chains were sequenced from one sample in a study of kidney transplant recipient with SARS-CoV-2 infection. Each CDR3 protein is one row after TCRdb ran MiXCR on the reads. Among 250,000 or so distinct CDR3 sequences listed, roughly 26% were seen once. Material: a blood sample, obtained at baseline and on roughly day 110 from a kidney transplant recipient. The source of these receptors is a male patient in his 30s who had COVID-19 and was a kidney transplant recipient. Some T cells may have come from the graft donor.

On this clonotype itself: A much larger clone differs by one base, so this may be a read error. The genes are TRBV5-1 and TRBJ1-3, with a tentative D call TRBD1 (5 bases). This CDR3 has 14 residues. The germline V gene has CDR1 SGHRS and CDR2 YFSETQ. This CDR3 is CANSLQGSGNTIYF. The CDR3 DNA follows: TGCGCCAACAGCTTGCAGGGCTCTGGAAACACCATATATTTT.

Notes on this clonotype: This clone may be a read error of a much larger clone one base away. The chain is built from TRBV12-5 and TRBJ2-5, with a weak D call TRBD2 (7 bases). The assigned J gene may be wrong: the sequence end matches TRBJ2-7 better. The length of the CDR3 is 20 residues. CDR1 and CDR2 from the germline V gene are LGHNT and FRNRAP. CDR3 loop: CASGQVMTPSGQTPPYEQYF. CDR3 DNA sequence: TGTGCTAGTGGTCAAGTGATGACCCCTAGCGGACAGACACCCCCCTACGAGCAGTACTTC.

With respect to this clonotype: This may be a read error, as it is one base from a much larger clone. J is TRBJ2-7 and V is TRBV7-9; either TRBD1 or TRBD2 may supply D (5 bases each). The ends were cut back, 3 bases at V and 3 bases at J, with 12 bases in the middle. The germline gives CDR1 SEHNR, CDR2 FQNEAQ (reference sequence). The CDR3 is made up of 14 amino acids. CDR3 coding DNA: TGTGCCAGCAGCTTGGGGGACCCCTACTACGAGCAGTACTTC. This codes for CASSLGDPYYEQYF.

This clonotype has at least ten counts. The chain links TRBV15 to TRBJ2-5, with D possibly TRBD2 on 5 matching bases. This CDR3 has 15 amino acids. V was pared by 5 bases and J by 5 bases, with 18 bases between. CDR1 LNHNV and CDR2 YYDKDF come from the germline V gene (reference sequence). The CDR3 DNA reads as TGTGCCACCAGCCGAGGGTGGACCGCTTGGGAGACCCAGTACTTC. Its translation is CATSRGWTAWETQYF.

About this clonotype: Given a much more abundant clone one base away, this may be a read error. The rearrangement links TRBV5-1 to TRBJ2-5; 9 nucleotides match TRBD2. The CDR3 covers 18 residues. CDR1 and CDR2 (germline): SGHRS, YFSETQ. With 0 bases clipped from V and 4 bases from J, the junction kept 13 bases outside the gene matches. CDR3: CASSLGRGASGTSETQYF. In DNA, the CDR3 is TGCGCCAGCAGCTTGGGGAGGGGGGCTAGCGGGACGTCAGAGACCCAGTACTTC.

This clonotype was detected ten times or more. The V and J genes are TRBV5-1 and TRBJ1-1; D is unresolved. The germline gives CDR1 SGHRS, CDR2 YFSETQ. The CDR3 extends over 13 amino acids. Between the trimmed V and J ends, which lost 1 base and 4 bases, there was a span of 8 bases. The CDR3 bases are TGCGCCAGCAGCTTGCCTGGAGGCACTGAAGCTTTCTTT. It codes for CASSLPGGTEAFF.

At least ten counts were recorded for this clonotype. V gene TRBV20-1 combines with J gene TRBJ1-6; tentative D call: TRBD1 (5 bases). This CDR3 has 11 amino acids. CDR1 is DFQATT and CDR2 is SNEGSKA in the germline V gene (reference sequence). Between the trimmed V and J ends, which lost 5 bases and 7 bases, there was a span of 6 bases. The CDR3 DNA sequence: TGCAGTGCTGCAGGGAATTCACCCCTCCACTTT. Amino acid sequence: CSAAGNSPLHF.

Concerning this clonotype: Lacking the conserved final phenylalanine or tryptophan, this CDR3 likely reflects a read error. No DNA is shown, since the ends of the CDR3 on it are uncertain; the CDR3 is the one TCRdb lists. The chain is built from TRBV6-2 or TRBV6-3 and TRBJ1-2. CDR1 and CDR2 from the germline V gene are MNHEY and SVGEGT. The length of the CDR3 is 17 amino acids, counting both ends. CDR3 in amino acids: CASSELTGSGKTEGDTG.

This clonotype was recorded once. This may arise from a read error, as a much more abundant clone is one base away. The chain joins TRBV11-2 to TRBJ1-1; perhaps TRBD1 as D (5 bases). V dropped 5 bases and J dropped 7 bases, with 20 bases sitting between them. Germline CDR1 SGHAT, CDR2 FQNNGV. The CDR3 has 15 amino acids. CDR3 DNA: TGTGCCAGCAGCCCGTCCCGGGGCAGGGATCTTGAAGCTTTCTTT. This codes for CASSPSRGRDLEAFF.

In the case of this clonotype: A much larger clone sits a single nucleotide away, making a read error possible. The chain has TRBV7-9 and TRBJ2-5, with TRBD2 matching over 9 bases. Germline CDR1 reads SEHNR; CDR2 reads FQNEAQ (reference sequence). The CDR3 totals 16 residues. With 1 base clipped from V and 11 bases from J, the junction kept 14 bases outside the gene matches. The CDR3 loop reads CASSLVRTSAEGRQYF. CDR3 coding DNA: TGTGCCAGCAGCTTAGTAAGGACTAGCGCGGAGGGAAGGCAGTACTTC.

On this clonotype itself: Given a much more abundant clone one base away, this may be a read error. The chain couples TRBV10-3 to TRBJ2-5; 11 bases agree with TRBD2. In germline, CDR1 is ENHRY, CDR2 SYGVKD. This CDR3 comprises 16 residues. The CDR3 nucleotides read TGTGCCATCAGTGACCTTTCTAGCGGGGGGCAAGAGACCCGGTACTTC. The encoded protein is CAISDLSSGGQETRYF.

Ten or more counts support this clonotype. The CDR3 DNA reads as TGTGCCAGCAAGTGGACTAGCTCGAACACCGGGGAGCTGTTTTTT. It encodes CASKWTSSNTGELFF. The chain recombines TRBV11-2 with TRBJ2-2, with TRBD2 matching 8 bases. The germline V gene has CDR1 SGHAT and CDR2 FQNNGV. The CDR3 length is 15 residues. The junction had 4 bases not matched to a gene; V was cut back by 7 bases and J by 0 bases.

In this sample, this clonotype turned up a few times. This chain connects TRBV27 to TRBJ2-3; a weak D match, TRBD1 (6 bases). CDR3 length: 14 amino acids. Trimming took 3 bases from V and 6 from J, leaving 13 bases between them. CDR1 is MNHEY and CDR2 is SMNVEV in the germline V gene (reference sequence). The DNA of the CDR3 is TGTGCCAGCAGTTTTTCCTCGAGGGGGGATACGCAGTATTTT. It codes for CASSFSSRGDTQYF.

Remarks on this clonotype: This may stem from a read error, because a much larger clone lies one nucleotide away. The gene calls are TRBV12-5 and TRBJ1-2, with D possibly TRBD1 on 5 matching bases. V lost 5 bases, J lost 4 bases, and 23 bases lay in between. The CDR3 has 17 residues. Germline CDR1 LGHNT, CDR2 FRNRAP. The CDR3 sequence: CASGGYDLQGRTYGYTF. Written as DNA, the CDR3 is TGTGCTAGTGGTGGGTATGATTTGCAGGGAAGGACCTATGGCTACACCTTC.

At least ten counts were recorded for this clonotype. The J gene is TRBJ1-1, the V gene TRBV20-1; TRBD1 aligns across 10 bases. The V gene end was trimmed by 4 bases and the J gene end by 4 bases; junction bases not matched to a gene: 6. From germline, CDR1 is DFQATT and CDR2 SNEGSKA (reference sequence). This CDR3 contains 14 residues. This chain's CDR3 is CSATDGQGGTEAFF. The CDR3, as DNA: TGCAGTGCTACCGATGGACAGGGGGGCACTGAAGCTTTCTTT.

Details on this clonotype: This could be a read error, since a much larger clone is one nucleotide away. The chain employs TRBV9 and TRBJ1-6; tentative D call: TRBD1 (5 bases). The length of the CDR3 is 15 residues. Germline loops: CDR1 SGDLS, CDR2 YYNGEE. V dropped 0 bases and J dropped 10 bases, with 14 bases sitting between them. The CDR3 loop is CASSVDAGPRSPLHF. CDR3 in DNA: TGTGCCAGCAGCGTAGATGCAGGGCCTAGATCACCCCTCCACTTT.

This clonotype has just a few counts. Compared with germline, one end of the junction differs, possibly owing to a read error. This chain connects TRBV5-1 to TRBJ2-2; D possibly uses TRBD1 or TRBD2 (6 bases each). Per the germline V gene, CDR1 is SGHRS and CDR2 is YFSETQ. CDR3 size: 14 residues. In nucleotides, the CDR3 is TGCACCAGCGAAGAGGGGGGCGTCACCGGGGAGCTGTTTTTT. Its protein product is CTSEEGGVTGELFF.

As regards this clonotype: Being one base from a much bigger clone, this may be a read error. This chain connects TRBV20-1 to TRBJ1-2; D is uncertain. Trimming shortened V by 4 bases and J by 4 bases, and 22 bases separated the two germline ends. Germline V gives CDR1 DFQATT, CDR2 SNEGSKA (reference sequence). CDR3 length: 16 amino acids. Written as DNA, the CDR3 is TGCAGTGCTATAGACGCGCTGCTTCGAAAGACCTATGGCTACACCTTC. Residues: CSAIDALLRKTYGYTF.

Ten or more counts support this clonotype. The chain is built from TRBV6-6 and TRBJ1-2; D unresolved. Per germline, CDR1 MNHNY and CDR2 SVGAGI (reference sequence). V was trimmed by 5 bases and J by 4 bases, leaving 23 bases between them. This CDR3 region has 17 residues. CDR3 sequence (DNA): TGTGCCAGCAGTAATTCGATAGGTGGGAGAAAGACCTATGGCTACACCTTC. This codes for CASSNSIGGRKTYGYTF.

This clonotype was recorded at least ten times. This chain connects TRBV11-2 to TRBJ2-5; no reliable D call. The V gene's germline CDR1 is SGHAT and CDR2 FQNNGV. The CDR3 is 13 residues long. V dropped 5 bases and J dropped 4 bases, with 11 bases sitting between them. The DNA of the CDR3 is TGTGCCAGCAGCCGCCAAGCCCGAGAGACCCAGTACTTC. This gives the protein CASSRQARETQYF.